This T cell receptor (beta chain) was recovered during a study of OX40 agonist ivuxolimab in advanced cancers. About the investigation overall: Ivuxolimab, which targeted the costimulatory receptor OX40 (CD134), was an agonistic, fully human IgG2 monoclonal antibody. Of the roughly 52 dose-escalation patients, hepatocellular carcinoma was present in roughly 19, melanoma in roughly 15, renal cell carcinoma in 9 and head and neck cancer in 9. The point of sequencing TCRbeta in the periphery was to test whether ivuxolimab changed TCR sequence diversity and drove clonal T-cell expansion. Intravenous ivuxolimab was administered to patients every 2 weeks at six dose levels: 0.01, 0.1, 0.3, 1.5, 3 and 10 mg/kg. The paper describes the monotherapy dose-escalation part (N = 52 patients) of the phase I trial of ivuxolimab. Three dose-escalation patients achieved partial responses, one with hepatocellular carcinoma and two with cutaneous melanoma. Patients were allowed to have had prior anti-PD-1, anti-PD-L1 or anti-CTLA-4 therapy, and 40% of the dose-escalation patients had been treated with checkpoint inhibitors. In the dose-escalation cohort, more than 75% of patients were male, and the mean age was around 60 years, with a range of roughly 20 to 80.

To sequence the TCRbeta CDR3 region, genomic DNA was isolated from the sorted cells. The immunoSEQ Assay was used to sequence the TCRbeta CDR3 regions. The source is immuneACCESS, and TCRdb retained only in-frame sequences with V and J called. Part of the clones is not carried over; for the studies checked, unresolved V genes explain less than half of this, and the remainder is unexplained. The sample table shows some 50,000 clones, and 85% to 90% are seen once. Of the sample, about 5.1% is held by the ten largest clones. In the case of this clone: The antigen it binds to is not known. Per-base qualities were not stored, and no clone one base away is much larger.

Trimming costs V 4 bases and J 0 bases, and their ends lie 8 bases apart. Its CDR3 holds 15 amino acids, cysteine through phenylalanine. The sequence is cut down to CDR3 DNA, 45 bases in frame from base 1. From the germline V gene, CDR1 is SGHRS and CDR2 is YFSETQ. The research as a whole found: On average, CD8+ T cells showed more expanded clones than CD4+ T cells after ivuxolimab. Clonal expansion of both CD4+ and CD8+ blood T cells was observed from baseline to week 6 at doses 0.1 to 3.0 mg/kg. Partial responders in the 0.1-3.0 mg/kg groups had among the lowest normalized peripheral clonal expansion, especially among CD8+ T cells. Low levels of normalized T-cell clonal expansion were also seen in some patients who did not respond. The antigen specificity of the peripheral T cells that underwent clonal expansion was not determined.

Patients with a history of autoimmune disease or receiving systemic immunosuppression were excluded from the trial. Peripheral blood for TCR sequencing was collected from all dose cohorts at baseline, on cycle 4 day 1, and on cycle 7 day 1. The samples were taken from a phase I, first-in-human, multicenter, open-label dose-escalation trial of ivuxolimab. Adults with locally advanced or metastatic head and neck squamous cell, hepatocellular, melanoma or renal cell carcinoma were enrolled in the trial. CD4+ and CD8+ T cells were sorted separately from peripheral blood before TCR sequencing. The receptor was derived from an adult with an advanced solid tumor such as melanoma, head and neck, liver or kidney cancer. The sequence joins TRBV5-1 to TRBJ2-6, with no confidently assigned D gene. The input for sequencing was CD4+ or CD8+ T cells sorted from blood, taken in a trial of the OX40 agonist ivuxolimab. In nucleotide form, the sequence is TGCGCCAGCAGCCTCGGTGACTCTGGGGCCAACGTCCTGACTTTC. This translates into CASSLGDSGANVLTF. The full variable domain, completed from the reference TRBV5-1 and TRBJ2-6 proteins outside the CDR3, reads KAGVTQTPRYLIKTRGQQVTLSCSPISGHRSVSWYQQTPGQGLQFLFEYFSETQRNKGNFPGRFSGRQFSNSRSEMNVSTLELGDSALYLCASSLGDSGANVLTFGAGSRLTVL.